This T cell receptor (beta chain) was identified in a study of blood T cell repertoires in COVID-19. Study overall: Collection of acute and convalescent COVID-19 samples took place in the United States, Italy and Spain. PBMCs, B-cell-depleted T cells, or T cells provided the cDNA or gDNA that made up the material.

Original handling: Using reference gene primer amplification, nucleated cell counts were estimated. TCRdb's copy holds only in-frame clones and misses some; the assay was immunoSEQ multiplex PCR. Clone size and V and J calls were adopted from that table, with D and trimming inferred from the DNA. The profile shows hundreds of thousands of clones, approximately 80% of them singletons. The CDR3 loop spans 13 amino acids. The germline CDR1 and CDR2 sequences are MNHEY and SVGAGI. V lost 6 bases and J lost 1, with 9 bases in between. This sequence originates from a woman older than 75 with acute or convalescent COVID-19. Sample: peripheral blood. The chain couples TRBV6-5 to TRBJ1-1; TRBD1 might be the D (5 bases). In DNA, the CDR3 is TGTGCCAGCAGGGTAGACAGGAACACTGAAGCTTTCTTT. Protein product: CASRVDRNTEAFF.